The source of this TCR beta chain is a study of CD8 T cells in Susac syndrome. cDNA came from around 0.5 to 1 ug RNA primed by random hexamers. TCRdb ran MiXCR on the immunoSEQ multiplex PCR reads and lists one entry per CDR3 protein. Here the sample spans around 140,000 distinct CDR3 sequences, approximately 79% being singletons. Sequencing of TCR beta was undertaken in CD8+ and CD4+ T cells derived from blood. The multiple sclerosis controls were treatment-naive patients affected by stable or active relapsing-remitting disease. The CDR3 is 17 residues long. The germline CDR1 and CDR2 sequences are LNHDA and SQIVND (reference sequence). V shed 6 bases and J shed 5 bases, with 20 bases lying between them.

The chain recombines TRBV19 with TRBJ1-6; tentatively, D is TRBD1 (6 bases). The TCR was taken from a human donor with multiple sclerosis. Input material: CD8+ T cells from PBMCs. CDR3 in amino acids: CASSHPGSDRDNSPLHF. In DNA, the CDR3 is TGTGCCAGTAGCCATCCAGGCTCGGACAGAGATAATTCACCCCTCCACTTT.